This record covers a single T cell receptor beta chain. Its specificity is not known. These data come from a study of identifying expanded T cells in peripheral blood. The study's findings and limits: Technical replicates showed roughly 1.2 changed clones; approximately two weeks roughly 15; four weeks 19. Clone count variance between approximately 2-week samples rose with total template count.

No infections or other immune events were documented during collection. The CDR3 has 16 amino acids. V gave up 1 base and J gave up 2 bases, with 15 bases separating them. Germline V CDR1 and CDR2: SGHAT, FQNNGV. Here immunoSEQ multiplex PCR was the method, and the copy in TCRdb shows in-frame clones only, minus some. The sample lists approximately 100,000 clones; more than 85% were seen once. What was sequenced was blood. The J gene is TRBJ2-7, the V gene TRBV11-2; D perhaps matches TRBD2 (6 bases). The sequence came from a person aged 18-70 years in good health. The CDR3 sequence: CASSLGWASDTYEQYF. CDR3 in DNA: TGTGCCAGCAGCTTAGGGTGGGCTAGCGATACCTACGAGCAGTACTTC.